This T cell receptor (beta chain) was sequenced during a study of T cells after yellow fever vaccination. TCRdb reprocessed the 5' RACE reads via MiXCR and lists one record per CDR3 protein. The data show fewer than 450,000 distinct CDR3 sequences, 3% to 4.5% seen once. This CDR3 comprises 18 residues. CDR1 and CDR2 from the germline V gene are SGHRS and YFSETQ. The J segment lost 8 bases and the V segment lost 0 bases, leaving 15 bases of the junction unmatched. The source was PBMCs, collected 5 days after the yellow fever booster vaccination. The chain carries TRBV5-1 and TRBJ2-1; 9 positions agree with TRBD2. The sequence came from a man in his late teens or twenties who received the YFV17D yellow fever vaccine. CDR3 nucleotides: TGCGCCAGCAGCTTGGGGGCGCCAGTAGCGGGGGTTTGGGATGAGCAGTTCTTC. Protein product: CASSLGAPVAGVWDEQFF.